Sequencing of this T cell receptor beta chain was carried out in a study of blood T cell repertoires in COVID-19. The wider study: Both acute and convalescent COVID-19 samples were obtained from the United States, Italy and Spain. T cells, B-cell-depleted T cells, or PBMCs supplied cDNA or gDNA.

The protocol was immunoSEQ multiplex PCR, while the TCRdb copy is restricted to in-frame clones and leaves out a portion. The data show 54,000 or so clones, around 86% seen once. Per the germline V gene, CDR1 is SGHTA and CDR2 is FQGTGA. The CDR3 extends over 20 amino acids. V was clipped by 5 bases and J by 0 bases; unmatched bases: 16. The sequencing sample was made of peripheral blood. This receptor was taken from a man over 45 with active COVID-19. The chain carries TRBV7-3 and TRBJ2-4, with 10 bases aligning to TRBD1. The CDR3 protein is CASSPGRGQGSVLAKNIQYF. The CDR3 coding sequence is TGTGCCAGCAGCCCCGGGAGGGGACAGGGGTCGGTTCTAGCCAAAAACATTCAGTACTTC.